This TCR beta chain was captured by sequencing in a study of blood T cells in healthy people across ages. The CDR3 consists of 12 residues. The germline V and J ends were trimmed by 5 bases and 2 bases, with 7 bases remaining between them. The V gene's germline CDR1 is DFQATT and CDR2 SNEGSKA (reference sequence). The use of a sample-barcoded 5' primer and a J-beta primer mix characterized a second PCR of about 7 to 12 cycles. A single record per CDR3 protein comes from TCRdb applying MiXCR to the 5' RACE reads. This table holds some 760,000 distinct CDR3 sequences, 20% to 30% found once. This clonotype has a handful of counts. Its specificity is not known. At least 6 micrograms of total RNA were extracted per sample. The study, taken as a whole, reports: Long-lived donors carried more naive CD4+ cells and greater diversity than aged donors.

These data were also reused for a study on T cells of mothers and their children. That publication notes: Slightly higher overlap, not significant, was seen in related mother-child pairs than in unrelated pairs.

This clonotype was obtained from a boy between 10 and 17 years old in good health. V and J are TRBV20-1 and TRBJ1-5; D not resolved. Sequenced sample: blood. The DNA for the CDR3 is TGCAGTGCTGCAGCGGGCAATCAGCCCCAGCATTTT. It translates to CSAAAGNQPQHF.